The 12 T cell receptor beta chains below were found in one sample sequenced in a study of cytomegalovirus exposure and HLA in healthy donors. PCR employed 60 Vbeta and 13 Jbeta primers. The repertoire was sequenced with immunoSEQ multiplex PCR; TCRdb's copy has only in-frame clones and lacks some. This sample's clone table lists around 100,000 clones. The sequenced sample was PBMCs. The receptors shown here come from a man aged 30 to 45 in good health and CMV-seronegative.

The gene calls are TRBV5-4 and TRBJ2-1, with 8 nucleotides matching TRBD2. This CDR3 contains 14 residues. V trimming: 4 bases; J trimming: 2 bases; junction bases outside the gene matches: 2. The germline CDR1 and CDR2 sequences are SGHNT and YYREEE (reference sequence). The CDR3 region has the DNA TGTGCCAGCAGCCCCGGGGGGGCCTACAATGAGCAGTTCTTC. Translating it yields CASSPGGAYNEQFF.

Here the CDR3 reads CATSRVAPSGAQYF. CDR3 DNA: TGTGCCACCAGCAGAGTCGCGCCCAGCGGGGCCCAGTACTTC. This chain connects TRBV15 to TRBJ2-5, with 7 positions matching TRBD2. J lost 9 bases, V lost 1 base, and 8 bases had no gene match. Germline CDR1 is LNHNV and CDR2 is YYDKDF (reference sequence). The length of the CDR3 is 14 residues.

This rearrangement joins TRBV6-6 to TRBJ1-6; TRBD1 matches at 9 bases. The CDR3 runs to 13 residues. CDR1 is MNHNY, CDR2 SVGAGI, per germline (reference sequence). Trimming cost V 7 bases and J 6 bases; bases outside gene matches: 1. The CDR3 DNA reads TGTGCCAGCACGGGACAGGGTAATTCACCCCTCCACTTT. Translating it yields CASTGQGNSPLHF.

The chain is built from TRBV30 and TRBJ2-7; TRBD1 aligns across 7 bases. V dropped 7 bases and J dropped 4; count of bases not matched to a gene: 10. From germline, CDR1 is GTSNPN and CDR2 SVGIG (reference sequence). This CDR3 has 13 amino acids. CDR3 sequence reads: CASLTRDRYEQYF. DNA for the CDR3: TGTGCCTCTCTAACCCGGGACAGATACGAGCAGTACTTC.

V usage is TRBV30 and J usage is TRBJ2-6, with 8 positions matching TRBD2. Germline trimming cut 2 bases from V and 1 base from J; bases unmatched to any gene: 19. CDR3 length: 21 amino acids. CDR1 and CDR2 (germline): GTSNPN, SVGIG (reference sequence). The CDR3 DNA sequence: TGTGCCTGGAGTCCCCCTGGGTGGTCGGGGGGGACGATTTCTGGGGCCAACGTCCTGACTTTC. It encodes CAWSPPGWSGGTISGANVLTF. Full variable domain (outside the CDR3, taken from reference TRBV30 and TRBJ2-6): SQTIHQWPATLVQPVGSPLSLECTVEGTSNPNLYWYRQAAGRGLQLLFYSVGIGQISSEVPQNLSASRPQDRQFILSSKKLLLSDSGFYLCAWSPPGWSGGTISGANVLTFGAGSRLTVL.

The chain carries TRBV2 and TRBJ2-3; D possibly corresponds to TRBD1 (5 bases). The germline V gene encodes CDR1 SNHLY and CDR2 FYNNEI. The germline V and J ends were trimmed by 8 bases and 1 base, with 13 bases remaining between them. CDR3 length equals 14 residues. CDR3 residues: CASRQGFCTDTQYF. In nucleotides, the CDR3 is TGTGCCAGCCGTCAGGGTTTTTGCACAGATACGCAGTATTTT.

CDR3 sequence: CSARVQGEAFF. The CDR3 nucleotides are TGCAGTGCTAGAGTACAGGGTGAAGCTTTCTTT. The chain carries TRBV20-1 and TRBJ1-1, with D perhaps TRBD1 (6 bases). Germline lookup yields CDR1 DFQATT and CDR2 SNEGSKA (reference sequence). Trimming took off 1 base at V and 7 bases at J, with 7 bases between the two ends. The CDR3 covers 11 residues.

As regards this clone: The same CDR3 also results from other DNA sequences found in this sample. The chain links TRBV7-9 to TRBJ1-6; D is uncertain. The CDR3 sequence is 12 residues long. Deletions cut 3 bases from V and 7 bases from J, with 4 bases between. The germline gives CDR1 SEHNR, CDR2 FQNEAQ (reference sequence). CDR3 sequence reads: CASSLQNSPLHF. In DNA form, the CDR3 reads TGTGCCAGCAGCTTGCAGAATTCACCCCTCCACTTT. The full variable domain, with the rest looked up from reference TRBV7-9 and TRBJ1-6, is DTGVSQNPRHKITKRGQNVTFRCDPISEHNRLYWYRQTLGQGPEFLTYFQNEAQLEKSRLLSDRFSAERPKGSFSTLEIQRTEQGDSAMYLCASSLQNSPLHFGNGTRLTVT.

This rearrangement joins TRBV7-9 to TRBJ1-1; D not resolved. Germline-derived CDR1 and CDR2 are SEHNR and FQNEAQ (reference sequence). The CDR3 consists of 11 residues. The V end was cut by 4 bases, the J end by 7 bases, with 7 bases between. CDR3 amino acids: CASSYTGEAFF. DNA for the CDR3: TGTGCCAGCAGCTACACGGGTGAAGCTTTCTTT.

The V call is TRBV28, the J call TRBJ2-1; 9 bases map to TRBD1. Trimming removed 2 bases from V and 8 bases from J; junction bases left unmatched: 1. Looked up from germline, CDR1 is MDHEN and CDR2 is SYDVKM. The length of the CDR3 is 13 residues. CDR3 nucleotide sequence: TGTGCCAGCAGTTTAGACAGGGGGGATGAGCAGTTCTTC. This sequence encodes CASSLDRGDEQFF.

This chain uses TRBV5-1 with TRBJ2-3, with 8 bases fitting TRBD2. The V and J ends lost 0 bases and 2 bases, in that order; junction bases with no gene match: 5. In germline, CDR1 is SGHRS, CDR2 YFSETQ. This CDR3 has 16 residues. The CDR3 nucleotides are TGCGCCAGCAGCTTGGGAGGGACTAGTCCCACAGATACGCAGTATTTT. Amino acids: CASSLGGTSPTDTQYF.

V and J are TRBV6-5 and TRBJ2-3; D not certain. This CDR3 comprises 16 residues. Deletions cut 0 bases from V and 0 bases from J, with 10 bases between. Per germline, CDR1 MNHEY and CDR2 SVGAGI. CDR3 bases: TGTGCCAGCAGTTACTCAACAGCTACTAGCACAGATACGCAGTATTTT. Amino acids: CASSYSTATSTDTQYF.